These 32 T cell receptor beta chains were sequenced from one sample in a study of control samples from healthy donors and cancer patients. Here immunoSEQ multiplex PCR was the method, and the copy in TCRdb shows in-frame clones only, minus some. The sample has some 160,000 clones, about 94% seen once. Sequencing was carried out using blood. These receptors all come from a woman aged 30 to 39 in good health.

The V call is TRBV4-2, the J call TRBJ2-5; 11 nucleotides align to TRBD2. Per germline, CDR1 LGHNA and CDR2 YNFKEQ. CDR3 length: 17 amino acids. Trimming removed 1 base from V and 5 bases from J; junction bases left unmatched: 9. DNA of the CDR3: TGTGCCAGCAGCCAAGGAGGACTAGCGGGTTTTGCCGAGACCCAGTACTTC. Translation gives CASSQGGLAGFAETQYF.

The V and J genes are TRBV28 and TRBJ1-2; D perhaps matches TRBD1 (5 bases). The CDR3 spans 14 residues. Germline V gives CDR1 MDHEN, CDR2 SYDVKM. V gave up 11 bases and J gave up 4 bases, with 20 bases separating them. In DNA, the CDR3 is TGTGCCTCGACCCACCGACAGACCCTCTATGGCTACACCTTC. Translation: CASTHRQTLYGYTF.

The rearrangement joins TRBV14 to TRBJ2-5; 8 bases map to TRBD2. The CDR3 contains 16 residues. Unmatched junction bases numbered 8, after V lost 0 bases and J lost 5 bases. CDR1 and CDR2 (germline): SGHDN, FVKESK. This chain's CDR3 is CASSQDGRAGVETQYF. The DNA for the CDR3 is TGTGCCAGCAGCCAAGATGGTAGAGCGGGAGTTGAGACCCAGTACTTC.

This chain connects TRBV4-3 to TRBJ2-2; a possible D gene is TRBD2 (6 bases). Germline V gene data show CDR1 as LGHNA and CDR2 as YSLEER. The CDR3 consists of 16 residues. Trimming left V 0 bases short and J 4 bases short, with 12 bases between. CDR3 nucleotide sequence: TGCGCCAGCAGCCAAGATAATCCGGGAGTCACCGGGGAGCTGTTTTTT. Residues: CASSQDNPGVTGELFF.

This CDR3 is CASSDPGTGMTDTQYF. For the CDR3, the DNA is TGTGCCAGCAGTGACCCCGGGACAGGGATGACAGATACGCAGTATTTT. The gene calls are TRBV25-1 and TRBJ2-3; 9 nucleotides match TRBD1. V trimming: 3 bases; J trimming: 3 bases; junction bases outside the gene matches: 7. The CDR3 sequence is 16 residues long. Germline loops: CDR1 MGHDK, CDR2 SYGVNS.

This clone was counted a few times. The chain couples TRBV7-9 to TRBJ2-7; D possibly corresponds to TRBD1 (6 bases). The CDR3 totals 15 residues. Germline V lookup: CDR1 SEHNR, CDR2 FQNEAQ (reference sequence). The V end lost 2 bases, the J end lost 0 bases, and 11 bases lay between the germline ends. CDR3 nucleotides: TGTGCCAGCAGCTTAACAGGGCCCAACTCCTACGAGCAGTACTTC. The encoded protein is CASSLTGPNSYEQYF.

The chain links TRBV28 to TRBJ1-5; maybe TRBD1 (6 bases). In germline, CDR1 is MDHEN, CDR2 SYDVKM. The V and J ends lost 2 bases and 0 bases respectively, with 11 bases between them. The CDR3 has 16 residues. Written as DNA, the CDR3 is TGTGCCAGCAGTTTAATAGGGGGGGATAGCAATCAGCCCCAGCATTTT. The encoded protein is CASSLIGGDSNQPQHF. Filled out from reference TRBV28 and TRBJ1-5, the complete variable domain reads DVKVTQSSRYLVKRTGEKVFLECVQDMDHENMFWYRQDPGLGLRLIYFSYDVKMKEKGDIPEGYSVSREKKERFSLILESASTNQTSMYLCASSLIGGDSNQPQHFGDGTRLSIL.

The chain combines TRBV18 with TRBJ1-1, with D unresolved. Between the trimmed V and J ends, which lost 2 bases and 0 bases, there was a span of 7 bases. The CDR3 loop spans 14 amino acids. Germline CDR1 reads KGHSH; CDR2 reads LQKENI. CDR3 in amino acids: CASSPVGVNTEAFF. The DNA for the CDR3 is TGTGCCAGCTCACCAGTAGGAGTGAACACTGAAGCTTTCTTT.

The chain carries TRBV19 and TRBJ2-7; possibly TRBD1 or TRBD2 for D (6 bases each). Trimming left V 3 bases short and J 2 bases short, with 17 bases between. This CDR3 region has 16 residues. Germline V gene sequence: CDR1 LNHDA, CDR2 SQIVND (reference sequence). CDR3 protein: CASSMRNRGPTYEQYF. CDR3 bases: TGTGCCAGTAGTATGAGGAATCGGGGGCCTACCTACGAGCAGTACTTC.

The chain combines TRBV28 with TRBJ1-5; D uncertain. V was trimmed by 3 bases and J by 2 bases, leaving 14 bases between them. Germline CDR1 reads MDHEN; CDR2 reads SYDVKM. The CDR3 contains 16 residues. The CDR3 DNA reads TGTGCCAGCAGTTTTCTGTGGGAGGAAGGCAATCAGCCCCAGCATTTT. Its protein is CASSFLWEEGNQPQHF.

In DNA, the CDR3 is TGTGCCAGCACACTAAGCTCTGGGGCCAACGTCCTGACTTTC. Its translation: CASTLSSGANVLTF. The chain employs TRBV28 and TRBJ2-6, with D unclear. The germline gives CDR1 MDHEN, CDR2 SYDVKM. The ends were cut back, 7 bases at V and 0 bases at J, with 7 bases in the middle. This CDR3 has 14 residues. Together with reference TRBV28 and TRBJ2-6, the CDR3 gives the full variable domain: DVKVTQSSRYLVKRTGEKVFLECVQDMDHENMFWYRQDPGLGLRLIYFSYDVKMKEKGDIPEGYSVSREKKERFSLILESASTNQTSMYLCASTLSSGANVLTFGAGSRLTVL.

This clone was seen once. A read error may produce the germline difference seen at one junction end. This chain uses TRBV2 with TRBJ2-3; D is unresolved. This CDR3 has 13 residues. CDR1 and CDR2 (germline): SNHLY, FYNNEI. CDR3: CASSEESRDTQYF. The CDR3 coding sequence is TGTGCCAGCAGTGAAGAGAGCAGAGATACGCAGTATTTT.

The chain joins TRBV4-1 to TRBJ1-5; D is undetermined. The CDR3 length is 13 residues. V lost 0 bases, J lost 3 bases, and 3 bases lay in between. Looked up from germline, CDR1 is MGHRA and CDR2 is YSYEKL. This chain's CDR3 is CASSQDPNQPQHF. In DNA form, the CDR3 reads TGCGCCAGCAGCCAAGATCCCAATCAGCCCCAGCATTTT.

The chain is built from TRBV6-4 and TRBJ1-5; 7 positions agree with TRBD1. The CDR3 extends over 13 amino acids. Germline lookup yields CDR1 MRHNA and CDR2 SNTAGT. Trimming at V came to 4 bases and at J to 6 bases, leaving 3 bases not matched to a gene. CDR3 amino acids: CASSGDSSQPQHF. CDR3 DNA: TGTGCCAGCAGTGGGGACAGTTCTCAGCCCCAGCATTTT.

The chain has TRBV5-4 and TRBJ1-4; 7 bases fit TRBD1. This CDR3 region has 14 residues. The V segment lost 1 base and the J segment 6 bases; nucleotides outside the gene matches: 3. Germline V gives CDR1 SGHNT, CDR2 YYREEE (reference sequence). The CDR3 DNA sequence: TGTGCCAGCAGCTTGAGAGACAGGGATGAAAAACTGTTTTTT. Encoded protein: CASSLRDRDEKLFF.

The chain couples TRBV28 to TRBJ1-4; TRBD1 is a possible D gene (6 bases). Trimming shortened V by 3 bases and J by 0 bases, and 20 bases separated the two germline ends. The germline gives CDR1 MDHEN, CDR2 SYDVKM. The CDR3 length is 19 residues. Written as DNA, the CDR3 is TGTGCCAGCAGTTTGTGGATACAGGGTACCCCTGCAACTAATGAAAAACTGTTTTTT. Protein: CASSLWIQGTPATNEKLFF.

The chain combines TRBV4-1 with TRBJ1-2; D is unclear. The V gene's germline CDR1 is MGHRA and CDR2 YSYEKL. This CDR3 has 14 amino acids. The V end was cut by 1 base, the J end by 5 bases, with 11 bases between. This chain's CDR3 is CASSQAGRRYGYTF. CDR3 DNA: TGCGCCAGCAGCCAAGCGGGCAGACGGTATGGCTACACCTTC.

The J gene is TRBJ2-1, the V gene TRBV6-4, with TRBD2 identical over 8 bases. CDR1 and CDR2 (germline): MRHNA, SNTAGT. V shed 10 bases and J 8 bases; nucleotides not matched to a gene: 10. CDR3 length equals 13 residues. The CDR3 is CATPAGVRDEQFF. For the CDR3, the DNA is TGTGCCACCCCAGCGGGAGTGAGGGATGAGCAGTTCTTC.

This chain uses TRBV5-1 with TRBJ2-5; 9 bases fit TRBD2. CDR3 size: 18 residues. Losses at the gene ends were 0 bases for V and 1 base for J; bases not matched to a gene: 10. Germline V CDR1 and CDR2: SGHRS, YFSETQ. This CDR3 reads CASSLASWSSGTQETQYF. As DNA, the CDR3 is TGCGCCAGCAGCTTGGCCTCGTGGTCTAGCGGGACCCAAGAGACCCAGTACTTC.

The CDR3: CASSEESGEQFF. DNA for the CDR3: TGTGCCAGCAGTGAAGAGTCGGGGGAGCAGTTCTTC. This chain links TRBV2 with TRBJ2-1, with D possibly being TRBD2 (5 bases). The CDR3 is made up of 12 amino acids. Looked up from germline, CDR1 is SNHLY and CDR2 is FYNNEI. With 1 base removed from V and 10 bases from J, the gap between germline ends came to 8 bases. Full variable domain (missing parts from reference TRBV2 and TRBJ2-1): EPEVTQTPSHQVTQMGQEVILRCVPISNHLYFYWYRQILGQKVEFLVSFYNNEISEKSEIFDDQFSVERPDGSNFTLKIRSTKLEDSAMYFCASSEESGEQFFGPGTRLTVL.

This chain connects TRBV4-3 to TRBJ2-1, with 11 bases matching TRBD1. The CDR3 has 16 amino acids. After removal of 6 bases from V and 2 bases from J, the junction contained 6 bases not matched to a gene. The germline V gene encodes CDR1 LGHNA and CDR2 YSLEER. The CDR3 loop reads CASSPSGQGAYNEQFF. CDR3 in DNA: TGCGCCAGCAGTCCTTCGGGACAGGGGGCCTACAATGAGCAGTTCTTC.

The chain uses TRBV3-1 (or the pseudogene TRBV3-2) and TRBJ2-2; D could derive from TRBD1 or TRBD2 (5 bases each). The CDR3 runs to 19 residues. Germline CDR1 and CDR2: LGHDT and YNNKEL (reference sequence). Trimming stripped 0 bases from V and 0 bases from J, with 17 bases between. The CDR3 nucleotides read TGTGCCAGCAGCCAAGATCCCCCGGTGGGGGAAGCGAACACCGGGGAGCTGTTTTTT. Its protein is CASSQDPPVGEANTGELFF.

This clone was counted only a few times. V and J are TRBV28 and TRBJ2-7; 14 bases fit TRBD2. With V trimmed by 5 bases and J by 3 bases, 12 bases remained unmatched. The CDR3 length is 18 residues. Germline V gives CDR1 MDHEN, CDR2 SYDVKM. CDR3 loop: CASSPSRLAGGGVYEQYF. The CDR3 DNA is TGTGCCAGCAGTCCCTCCCGACTAGCGGGAGGGGGCGTCTACGAGCAGTACTTC. Together with reference TRBV28 and TRBJ2-7, the CDR3 gives the full variable domain: DVKVTQSSRYLVKRTGEKVFLECVQDMDHENMFWYRQDPGLGLRLIYFSYDVKMKEKGDIPEGYSVSREKKERFSLILESASTNQTSMYLCASSPSRLAGGGVYEQYFGPGTRLTVT.

The chain links TRBV16 to TRBJ2-7; TRBD1 aligns across 7 bases. CDR3 size: 15 residues. Per germline, CDR1 KGHSY and CDR2 FQNENV. Trimming removed 1 base from V and 2 bases from J; junction bases left unmatched: 5. This CDR3 is CASSQYSDRAYEQYF. The CDR3 DNA reads TGTGCCAGCAGCCAATATTCAGACAGGGCCTACGAGCAGTACTTC.

The V call is TRBV2, the J call TRBJ2-1; 13 nucleotides agree with TRBD2. This CDR3 comprises 15 residues. Germline CDR1 reads SNHLY; CDR2 reads FYNNEI. V trimming: 6 bases; J trimming: 7 bases; junction bases outside the gene matches: 6. CDR3 sequence: CASRLILAGGNEQFF. CDR3 bases: TGTGCCAGCAGACTGATACTAGCGGGAGGGAATGAGCAGTTCTTC.

A note on this clone: The sample carries other DNA sequences with the same CDR3. The J gene is TRBJ2-7, the V gene TRBV6-5; TRBD2 matches at 11 bases. The CDR3 is 16 residues long. Germline-derived CDR1 and CDR2 are MNHEY and SVGAGI. J was trimmed by 5 bases and V by 0 bases; bases with no gene match: 6. In nucleotides, the CDR3 is TGTGCCAGCAGTTACTCGAGAGGGACTAGCGGCAACGAGCAGTACTTC. It is translated as CASSYSRGTSGNEQYF.

The chain is built from TRBV30 and TRBJ1-6; D gene unclear. CDR1 is GTSNPN and CDR2 is SVGIG in the germline V gene (reference sequence). Trimming removed 3 bases at V and 8 bases at J, with 17 bases between. The CDR3 runs 15 residues. Written as DNA, the CDR3 is TGTGCCTGGAGAGCCCTTCCGGACCGGCATTCACCCCTCCACTTT. It specifies CAWRALPDRHSPLHF. Looking up the rest from reference TRBV30 and TRBJ1-6 gives the full variable domain: SQTIHQWPATLVQPVGSPLSLECTVEGTSNPNLYWYRQAAGRGLQLLFYSVGIGQISSEVPQNLSASRPQDRQFILSSKKLLLSDSGFYLCAWRALPDRHSPLHFGNGTRLTVT.

The rearrangement links TRBV5-1 to TRBJ2-1, with D maybe TRBD2 (5 bases). V lost 4 bases, J lost 5 bases, and 16 bases lay in between. The germline CDR1 and CDR2 sequences are SGHRS and YFSETQ. The CDR3 loop spans 15 amino acids. DNA of the CDR3: TGCGCCAGCAGCCCCAGCGGTTGGGCCCACAATGAGCAGTTCTTC. This gives the protein CASSPSGWAHNEQFF. Full variable domain (rest looked up from reference TRBV5-1 and TRBJ2-1): KAGVTQTPRYLIKTRGQQVTLSCSPISGHRSVSWYQQTPGQGLQFLFEYFSETQRNKGNFPGRFSGRQFSNSRSEMNVSTLELGDSALYLCASSPSGWAHNEQFFGPGTRLTVL.

The genes are TRBV29-1 and TRBJ2-5; unclear D gene. CDR1 SQVTM and CDR2 ANQGSEA come from the germline V gene. V lost 4 bases and J lost 0, with 9 bases in between. The CDR3 extends over 13 amino acids. The CDR3 DNA reads as TGCAGCGTTGCGGAGAGGTACCAAGAGACCCAGTACTTC. Encoded protein: CSVAERYQETQYF. Drawing the rest from reference TRBV29-1 and TRBJ2-5, the complete variable domain is SAVISQKPSRDICQRGTSLTIQCQVDSQVTMMFWYRQQPGQSLTLIATANQGSEATYESGFVIDKFPISRPNLTFSTLTVSNMSPEDSSIYLCSVAERYQETQYFGPGTRLLVL.

The chain carries TRBV9 and TRBJ2-7, with TRBD1 identical over 12 bases. The CDR3 sequence is 14 residues long. V dropped 3 bases and J dropped 7; count of bases not matched to a gene: 5. From germline, CDR1 is SGDLS and CDR2 YYNGEE. The CDR3 sequence is CASSGRDRGREQYF. CDR3 sequence (DNA): TGTGCCAGCAGCGGCCGGGACAGGGGGCGAGAGCAGTACTTC.

The J gene is TRBJ1-2, the V gene TRBV5-1; no reliable D call. CDR3 length: 13 amino acids. Germline CDR1 and CDR2: SGHRS and YFSETQ. Deletions cut 0 bases from V and 6 bases from J, with 9 bases between. The CDR3 protein is CASSLEFGDGYTF. CDR3 nucleotides: TGCGCCAGCAGCTTGGAATTCGGGGATGGCTACACCTTC.

The V call is TRBV6-2 or TRBV6-3, the J call TRBJ2-2; 7 nucleotides align to TRBD1. The germline V gene encodes CDR1 MNHEY and CDR2 SVGEGT. CDR3 length: 16 residues. V shed 5 bases, J shed 0 bases, and the junction held 6 bases outside the gene matches. The chain's CDR3 is CASSPQQGTNTGELFF. The CDR3 DNA is TGTGCCAGCAGTCCCCAACAGGGGACGAACACCGGGGAGCTGTTTTTT.